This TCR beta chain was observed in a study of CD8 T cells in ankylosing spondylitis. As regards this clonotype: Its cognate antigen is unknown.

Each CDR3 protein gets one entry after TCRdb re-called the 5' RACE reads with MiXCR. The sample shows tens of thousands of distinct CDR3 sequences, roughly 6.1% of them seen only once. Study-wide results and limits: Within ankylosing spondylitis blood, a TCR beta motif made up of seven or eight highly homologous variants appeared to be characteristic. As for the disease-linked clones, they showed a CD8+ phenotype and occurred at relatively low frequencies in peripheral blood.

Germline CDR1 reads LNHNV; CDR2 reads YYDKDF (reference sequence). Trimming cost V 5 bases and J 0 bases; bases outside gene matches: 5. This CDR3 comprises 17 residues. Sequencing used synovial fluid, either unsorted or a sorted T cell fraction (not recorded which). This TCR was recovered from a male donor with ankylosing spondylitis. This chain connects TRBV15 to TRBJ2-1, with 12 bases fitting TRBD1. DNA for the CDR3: TGTGCCACCAGCTGGGACAGGGGGCCGAGCTCCTACAATGAGCAGTTCTTC. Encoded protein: CATSWDRGPSSYNEQFF.